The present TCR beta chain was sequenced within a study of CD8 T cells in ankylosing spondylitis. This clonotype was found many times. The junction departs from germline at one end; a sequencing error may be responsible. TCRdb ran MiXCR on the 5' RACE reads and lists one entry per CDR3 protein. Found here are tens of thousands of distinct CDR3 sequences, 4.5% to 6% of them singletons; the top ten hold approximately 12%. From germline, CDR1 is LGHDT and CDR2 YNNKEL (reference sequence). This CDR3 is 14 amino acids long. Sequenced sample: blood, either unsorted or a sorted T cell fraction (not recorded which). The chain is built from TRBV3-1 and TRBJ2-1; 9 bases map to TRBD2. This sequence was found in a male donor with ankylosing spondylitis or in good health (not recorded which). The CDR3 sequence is CASSPRTSAPQLVF. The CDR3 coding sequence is TGTGCCAGCAGCCCCCGGACTAGCGCGCCCCAGTTGGTCTTC.